Listed here are 3 T cell receptor beta chains from one sample, sequenced in a study of CD8+CD57+ T cells in acquired aplastic anemia. Previously, flow cytometry had revealed CD8+CD57+ cell expansion in the patients chosen for sequencing. TCR beta VDJ and CDR3 were profiled, and genomic DNA was the template. Via MiXCR, TCRdb re-called the reads, giving one row per CDR3 protein. The sample lists 180,000 or so distinct CDR3 sequences, around 48% occurring once. The material sequenced was sorted CD4+, CD8+, or CD8+CD57+ T cells (not recorded which) from PBMCs. The receptors derive from a human donor with aplastic anemia.

This clonotype was picked up many times. This chain joins TRBV7-9 and TRBJ1-5, with D perhaps TRBD1 (6 bases). V was clipped by 8 bases and J by 3 bases, with 17 bases between them. Germline assignment: CDR1 SEHNR and CDR2 FQNEAQ (reference sequence). This CDR3 comprises 15 residues. CDR3 DNA: TGTGCCAGCGCCGGGGGCCAGCTATTCAATCAGCCCCAGCATTTT. This sequence encodes CASAGGQLFNQPQHF.

The table lists this clonotype with many counts. This chain joins TRBV5-1 and TRBJ1-4; 7 nucleotides align to TRBD1. The CDR3 consists of 15 residues. Germline CDR1 reads SGHRS; CDR2 reads YFSETQ. V gave up 5 bases and J gave up 8 bases; unmatched junction bases: 12. The CDR3 loop reads CASRRWTGSDEKLFF. CDR3 DNA: TGCGCCAGCAGACGCTGGACAGGATCGGACGAAAAACTGTTTTTT.

This clonotype was seen only once. This sequence joins TRBV7-9 and TRBJ1-2; TRBD1 matches 7 bases. CDR3 length equals 15 residues. CDR1 is SEHNR and CDR2 is FQNEAQ in the germline V gene (reference sequence). Germline trimming cut 6 bases from V and 0 bases from J; bases unmatched to any gene: 7. CDR3: CASSYGDSPNYGYTF. DNA of the CDR3: TGTGCCAGCAGTTATGGGGACAGCCCTAACTATGGCTACACCTTC. The full variable domain, its missing parts supplied by reference TRBV7-9 and TRBJ1-2, is DTGVSQNPRHKITKRGQNVTFRCDPISEHNRLYWYRQTLGQGPEFLTYFQNEAQLEKSRLLSDRFSAERPKGSFSTLEIQRTEQGDSAMYLCASSYGDSPNYGYTFGSGTRLTVV.